The following is a TCR beta chain sequence with its context. Individuals selected for sequencing had exhibited CD8+CD57+ cell expansion on flow cytometry. This entry belongs to a study of CD8+CD57+ T cells in acquired aplastic anemia. About the research overall: The study obtained an average of approximately 3 ug of DNA from sorted CD4+ and CD8+ cells.

For CDR3 and TCR beta VDJ profiling, genomic DNA was the template used. TCRdb re-called the reads with MiXCR, one entry per CDR3 protein. Here the sample spans some 120,000 distinct CDR3 sequences, 50% to 60% being singletons. This TCR was recovered from a human donor with aplastic anemia. Sequencing was done on a sample of sorted CD4+, CD8+, or CD8+CD57+ T cells (not recorded which) from PBMCs.

CDR3 amino acids: CASSYSTQVSTEAFF. The CDR3 nucleotides are TGTGCCAGCAGTTACTCGACCCAGGTAAGCACTGAAGCTTTCTTT. The genes are TRBV6-5 and TRBJ1-1; D remains ambiguous. This CDR3 region has 15 residues. Trimming removed 0 bases from V and 4 bases from J, with 12 bases in between. Looked up from germline, CDR1 is MNHEY and CDR2 is SVGAGI.